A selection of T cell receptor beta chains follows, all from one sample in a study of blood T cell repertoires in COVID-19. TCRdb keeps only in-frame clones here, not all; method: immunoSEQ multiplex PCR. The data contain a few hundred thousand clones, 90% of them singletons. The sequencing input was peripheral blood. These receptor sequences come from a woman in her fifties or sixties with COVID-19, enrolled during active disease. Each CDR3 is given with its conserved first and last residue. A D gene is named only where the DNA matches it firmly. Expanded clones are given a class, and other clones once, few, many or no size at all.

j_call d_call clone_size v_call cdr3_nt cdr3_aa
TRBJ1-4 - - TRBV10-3 TGTGCCACGGGGGTGGGTGAAAAACTGTTTTTT CATGVGEKLFF
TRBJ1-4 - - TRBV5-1 TGCGCCAGCAGCTTGGGGATCACAGGCCCTGCGGAAAAACTGTTTTTT CASSLGITGPAEKLFF
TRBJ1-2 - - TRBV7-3 TGTGCCAGCAGCTTAGGCGGGACTCAGGGCTACACCTTC CASSLGGTQGYTF
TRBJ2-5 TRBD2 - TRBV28 TGTGCCAGCAGTTTCCTGGCGGGGGGGCCTGATGGGACCCAGTACTTC CASSFLAGGPDGTQYF
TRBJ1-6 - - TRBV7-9 TGTGCCAGCAGCCGGGGGGAGACTAGGGGGTCACCCCTCCACTTT CASSRGETRGSPLHF
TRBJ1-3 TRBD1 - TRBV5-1 TGCGCCAGCAGCCCTCGACAGGGTGGGGGGCACTCTGGAAACACCATATATTTT CASSPRQGGGHSGNTIYF
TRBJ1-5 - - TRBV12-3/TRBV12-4 TGTGCCAGCACTAACGGGTTAAGTCAGCCCCAGCATTTT CASTNGLSQPQHF
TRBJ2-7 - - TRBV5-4 TGTGCCAGCAGCTTGTCAGGGATGGGAAACGAGCAGTACTTC CASSLSGMGNEQYF
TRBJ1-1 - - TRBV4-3 TGCGCCAGCAGCCCCCGAGGGGGACACATCACGGGTCCTGAAGCTTTCTTT CASSPRGGHITGPEAFF
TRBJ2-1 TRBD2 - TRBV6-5 TGTGCCAGCACCACTAGCGGGGGGCACTACAATGAGCAGTTCTTC CASTTSGGHYNEQFF
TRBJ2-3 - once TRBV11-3 TGTGCCAGCAGCTTAGATGGCCTCAGGGAAGGCGATACGCAGTATTTT CASSLDGLREGDTQYF
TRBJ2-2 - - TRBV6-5 TGTGCCACCTCCCGGAGCACCGGGGAGCTGTTTTTT CATSRSTGELFF
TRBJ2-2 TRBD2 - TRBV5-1 TGCGCCAGCAGCTCGCTGAGCGGGGGGAACACCGGGGAGCTGTTTTTT CASSSLSGGNTGELFF
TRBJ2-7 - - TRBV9 TGTGCCAGCAGCTTCTCTAGGGGGACCGGCGAGCAGTACTTC CASSFSRGTGEQYF
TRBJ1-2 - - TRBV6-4 TGTGCCAGCAGTGATACCCGGGGATATGGCTACACCTTC CASSDTRGYGYTF
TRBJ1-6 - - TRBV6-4 TGTGCCAGCAGTGACCTCGCCGGGGGTTCACCCCTCCACTTT CASSDLAGGSPLHF
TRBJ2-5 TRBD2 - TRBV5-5 TGTGCCAGCAGCTTCGGGGGGACAGAGACCCAGTACTTC CASSFGGTETQYF
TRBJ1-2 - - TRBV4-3 TGCGCCAGCAGCCAAGAGTATAGACGCGGGGTCTACACCTTC CASSQEYRRGVYTF
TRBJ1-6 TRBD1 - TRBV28 TGTGCCAGCAGCCAGGACAGGGGGCCTTCACCCCTCCACTTT CASSQDRGPSPLHF
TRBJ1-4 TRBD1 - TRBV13 TGTGCCAGCAGCTTAAATCGGGCAGGGGGCGCGCAGGCTAATGAAAAACTGTTTTTT CASSLNRAGGAQANEKLFF
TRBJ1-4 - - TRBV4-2 TGTGCCAGCAGCCAAGAGAAGGGGGGGAACGAAAAACTGTTTTTT CASSQEKGGNEKLFF
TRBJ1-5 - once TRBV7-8 TGTGCCAGCAGCCCCAGTGGAGGATATAGCAATCAGCCCCAGCATTTT CASSPSGGYSNQPQHF
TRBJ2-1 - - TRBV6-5 TGTGCCAGCAGTCCTGGACCGGGCGGTCGGGGGGAGCAGTTCTTC CASSPGPGGRGEQFF